Reported below is one T cell receptor beta chain. Its antigen remains unknown. The CDR3 has 15 residues. Trimming removed 5 bases from V and 5 bases from J, with 15 bases in between. Germline V gives CDR1 KGHDR, CDR2 SFDVKD. This record comes from a study of T cell responses to AZD1222 COVID-19 vaccine. General study findings and limits: Among spike-specific TCRs, nearly half reportedly target unmutated variant regions. The donor cohort was predominantly white British with a female majority, and clonal diversity may have been underestimated. Spike-specific TCR depth and breadth grew after two AZD1222 doses.

TCRdb keeps only in-frame clones here, not all; method: immunoSEQ multiplex PCR. The table records some 150,000 clones, about 87% of them present only once. The sample was peripheral blood, taken 28 days after the second AZD1222 dose. V usage is TRBV24-1 and J usage is TRBJ1-5; perhaps TRBD1 as D (6 bases). The sequence was collected from an adult who received the AZD1222 COVID-19 vaccine. CDR3 residues: CATSGPGARYQPQHF. The CDR3 region has the DNA TGTGCCACCAGTGGCCCGGGGGCGAGGTATCAGCCCCAGCATTTT.